Listed below are T cell receptor beta chains from one sample, sequenced in a study of blood T cell repertoires in COVID-19. Method: immunoSEQ multiplex PCR; TCRdb's copy keeps in-frame clones and lacks some. Altogether 150,000 to 200,000 clones are present, around 84% being singletons, with the ten largest covering 3.3%. Sequencing used peripheral blood. The source of these receptors is a human donor with acute or convalescent COVID-19. The donor label of this sample is uncertain. Both conserved end residues are part of each CDR3. The D gene is left open where the match is weak. The size entry is marked missing in some rows and otherwise reads once, few, many or a size class.

abundance,j_gene,d_gene,v_gene,CDR3nt,CDR3aa
.,TRBJ2-7,TRBD2,TRBV19,TGTGCCAGTAGTAGGGAGGGGACTTCCTCCTACGAGCAGTACTTC,CASSREGTSSYEQYF
.,TRBJ1-1,.,TRBV29-1,TGCAGCGTTAGTGACAGTCTGAACACTGAAGCTTTCTTT,CSVSDSLNTEAFF
.,TRBJ2-2,.,TRBV19,TGTGCCAGTAGTGCCGGGACGAACACCGGGGAGCTGTTTTTT,CASSAGTNTGELFF
.,TRBJ1-1,.,TRBV6-5,TGTGCCAGCAGCACTACGATGGAGTTTACGGAAGCTTTCTTT,CASSTTMEFTEAFF
.,TRBJ2-2,.,TRBV6-6,.,CASSSSGGPNGELFF
.,TRBJ1-3,.,TRBV10-3,TGTGCCATCAGTGAGGTTATTGGGCAGGATGTCGGAAACACCATATATTTT,CAISEVIGQDVGNTIYF
.,TRBJ1-2,.,TRBV11-2,TGTGCCAGCAGCTACAGGGACCATGGCTACACCTTC,CASSYRDHGYTF
few,TRBJ2-3,TRBD1,TRBV18,TGTGCCAGCTCAGATGGACAGGGGACAGATACGCAGTATTTT,CASSDGQGTDTQYF
few,TRBJ2-5,.,TRBV19,TGTGCCAGTAGTATTAATGGGGCAGGGGTACGAGAGACCCAGTACTTC,CASSINGAGVRETQYF
.,TRBJ2-3,TRBD1,TRBV5-4,TGTGCCAGCAGCGCTGGCGACAGGGGAATCACAGATACGCAGTATTTT,CASSAGDRGITDTQYF
few,TRBJ1-6,.,TRBV2,TGTGCCAGCAGGTCGGTGGGCAGAGCCAATTCACCCCTCCACTTT,CASRSVGRANSPLHF
once,TRBJ2-1,TRBD2,TRBV6-4,TGTGCCAGCAGTGGGACTAGCGGGGGTAATGAGCAGTTCTTC,CASSGTSGGNEQFF
.,TRBJ1-5,.,TRBV19,TGTGCCAGTAGTAGGCAAACCAATCAGCCCCAGCATTTT,CASSRQTNQPQHF
few,TRBJ2-2,.,TRBV9,TGTGCCAGCAGCGTAAGTCCCGGGACACCCGGGAACACCGGGGAGCTGTTTTTT,CASSVSPGTPGNTGELFF